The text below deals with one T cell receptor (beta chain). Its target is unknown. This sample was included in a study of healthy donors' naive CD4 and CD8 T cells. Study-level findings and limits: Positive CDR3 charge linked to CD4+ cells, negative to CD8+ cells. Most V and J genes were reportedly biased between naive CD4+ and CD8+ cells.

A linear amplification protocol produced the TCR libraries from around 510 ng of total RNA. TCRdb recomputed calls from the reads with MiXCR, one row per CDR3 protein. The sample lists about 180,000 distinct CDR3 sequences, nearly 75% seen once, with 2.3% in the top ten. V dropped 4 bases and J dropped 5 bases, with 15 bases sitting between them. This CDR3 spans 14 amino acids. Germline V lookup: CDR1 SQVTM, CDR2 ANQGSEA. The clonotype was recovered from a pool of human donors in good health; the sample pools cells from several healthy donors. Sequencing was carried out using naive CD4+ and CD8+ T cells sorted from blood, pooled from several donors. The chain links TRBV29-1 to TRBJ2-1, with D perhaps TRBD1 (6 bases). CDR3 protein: CSVGEQGWNNEQFF. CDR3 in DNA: TGCAGCGTTGGGGAGCAGGGGTGGAACAATGAGCAGTTCTTC.